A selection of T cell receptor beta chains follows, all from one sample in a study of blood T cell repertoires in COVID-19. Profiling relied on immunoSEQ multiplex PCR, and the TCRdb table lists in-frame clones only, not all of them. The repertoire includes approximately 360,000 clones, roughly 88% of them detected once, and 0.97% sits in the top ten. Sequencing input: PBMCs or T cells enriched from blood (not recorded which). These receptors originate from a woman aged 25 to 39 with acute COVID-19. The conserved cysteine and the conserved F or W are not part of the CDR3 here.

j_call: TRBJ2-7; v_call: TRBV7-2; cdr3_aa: ASSYQLRSEQY
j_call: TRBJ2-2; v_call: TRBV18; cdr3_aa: ASSTSVVNTGELF
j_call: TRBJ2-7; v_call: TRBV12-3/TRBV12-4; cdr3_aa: ASSLGGVYEQY
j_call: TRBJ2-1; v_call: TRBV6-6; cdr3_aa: ASSSGGLAAYNEQF
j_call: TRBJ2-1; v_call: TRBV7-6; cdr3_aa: ASSPRGSYNEQF
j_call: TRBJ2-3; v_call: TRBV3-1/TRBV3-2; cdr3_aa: ASSQSWGPLSTDTQY
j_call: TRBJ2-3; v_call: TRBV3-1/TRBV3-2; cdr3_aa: ASSQDTSVDTQY
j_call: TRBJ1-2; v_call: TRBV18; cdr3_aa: ASSPGQGQYT
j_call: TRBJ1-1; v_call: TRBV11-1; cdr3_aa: ASSLKGGYTEAF
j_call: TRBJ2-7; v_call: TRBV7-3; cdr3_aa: ASSFGGGSYEQY
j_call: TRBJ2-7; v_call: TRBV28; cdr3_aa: ASSLATEQY
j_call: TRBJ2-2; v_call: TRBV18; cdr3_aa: ASSPKQGNTGELF
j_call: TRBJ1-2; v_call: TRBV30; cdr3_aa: AWSRNYGYT
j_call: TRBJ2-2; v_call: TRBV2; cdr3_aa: ASTLRGTGRNTGELF
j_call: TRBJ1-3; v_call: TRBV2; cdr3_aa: ASSAARQVGNTIY
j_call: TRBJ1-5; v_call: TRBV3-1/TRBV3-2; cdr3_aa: ASSHNRGTNQPQH
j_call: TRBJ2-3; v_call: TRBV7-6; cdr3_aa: ASSLITERTDTQY
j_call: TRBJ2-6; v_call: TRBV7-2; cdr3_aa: ASSLQGFSAANVLT
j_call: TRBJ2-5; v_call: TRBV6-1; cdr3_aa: ASSEAAGQGQETQY
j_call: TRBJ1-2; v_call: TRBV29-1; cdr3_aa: SVGSGNYGYT
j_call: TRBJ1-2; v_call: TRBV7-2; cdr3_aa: ASSLLHGYT
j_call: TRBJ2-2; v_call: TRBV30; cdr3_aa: AWRGGGGQTGELF
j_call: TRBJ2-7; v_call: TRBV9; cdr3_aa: ASSPSLTGTYEQY
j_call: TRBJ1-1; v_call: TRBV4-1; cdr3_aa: ASSQATGARMTF
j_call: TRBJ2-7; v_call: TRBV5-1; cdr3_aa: ASSPDSYEQY
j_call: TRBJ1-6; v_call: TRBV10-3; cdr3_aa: ATKGTAPYSPLH
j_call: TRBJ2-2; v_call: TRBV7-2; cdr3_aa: ASSPRTGVNTGELF
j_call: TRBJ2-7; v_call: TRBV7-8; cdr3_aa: ASRVGSSYEQY
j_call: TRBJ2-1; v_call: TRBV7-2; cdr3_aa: ASSREPSSSYNEQF
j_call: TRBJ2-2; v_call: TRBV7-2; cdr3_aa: ASRQDRFTGELF
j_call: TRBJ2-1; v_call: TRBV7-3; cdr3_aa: ASSLGGRDEQF
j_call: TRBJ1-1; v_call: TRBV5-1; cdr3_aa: ASSPSEIMNTEAF
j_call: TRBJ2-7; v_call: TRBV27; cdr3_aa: ASGDSTQTYEQY
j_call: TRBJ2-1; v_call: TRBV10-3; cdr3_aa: AIQPPAGQGSGEQF
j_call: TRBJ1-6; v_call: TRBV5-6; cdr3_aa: ASSFGGQNSPLH